This TCR beta chain was retrieved from a study of T cell responses to AZD1222 COVID-19 vaccine. V shed 4 bases and J 2 bases; nucleotides not matched to a gene: 9. The CDR3 totals 16 residues. The germline CDR1 and CDR2 sequences are SGHRS and YFSETQ. Here immunoSEQ multiplex PCR was the method, and the copy in TCRdb shows in-frame clones only, minus some. The profile shows fewer than 200,000 clones, more than 80% of them singletons. The sample was peripheral blood, taken on day 0 of AZD1222 vaccination. The source of this sequence is an adult in good health. The chain uses TRBV5-1 and TRBJ2-1; 7 positions agree with TRBD2. CDR3 nucleotide sequence: TGCGCCAGCAGCCCGACGGTAGGGACTACCTACAATGAGCAGTTCTTC. It yields the protein CASSPTVGTTYNEQFF.